This TCR beta chain appears in the sequencing data of a study of tumor and adjacent non-tumor tissue in lung cancer (dated by TCRdb to the late 2010s). Study-wide context: Patients with adenocarcinoma (approximately 11), squamous cell carcinoma (2) and small cell lung cancer (1) were included in the cohort. The 15 or so patients were aged roughly 30 to 80 years, included around ten men and 5 women, and had TNM stage I to III disease. Sequencing produced about 130,000,000 productive TCRbeta reads in total, an average of approximately 4.5 million reads per sample. The study compared bulk TCRbeta repertoires from lung tumor tissue and matched distant non-tumor lung tissue of some 16 lung cancer patients. Around 30 paired specimens, one tumor and one normal lung sample per patient, were profiled by TCRbeta CDR3 sequencing.

RNA was isolated from bulk, unsorted tissue, and RNA quality was assessed with a NanoDrop ND-1000 and an Agilent 2100. Newly diagnosed lung cancer patients without prior chemotherapy who had been admitted for thoracic surgery in China between August and November 2014 were enrolled as donors. Anyone who had undergone radiotherapy or chemotherapy before, or who had another cancer at the same time, was left out of the study. Surgical tissue pieces of roughly 1-2 cm3 were preserved in RNAlater solution and stored at -80 °C until use. Including cysteine and phenylalanine, the CDR3 has 14 amino acids. The only DNA kept is the CDR3, 42 bases in frame from the first base. For this clonotype: What this receptor recognizes is not known. Its ends do not fully match the called genes, so a read error is possible.

The library came from multiplex PCR. Sequencing was performed on an Illumina HiSeq 2500. TCRbeta libraries were built by three rounds of nested PCR using primers (Table S4), following protocols modified from ARM-PCR. Before sequencing, PCR products of 200-500 bp were excised from the gel and purified with the QIAquick gel extraction kit. In the paper's pipeline: Trimmomatic was used to clean the reads, FLASH merged the cleaned reads into complete CDR3 sequences, and MiTCR assigned the sequences to V(D)J germline segments. VDJtools was used to compute clonal diversity as the inverse Simpson's index. Productive reads were defined as in-frame sequences without a premature stop codon. TCRdb's own reprocessing of the public reads used fastp at Q25 and MiXCR and kept productive beta chains. Entries are consolidated by CDR3 protein sequence, retaining the most common genes and DNA. These V and J calls are TCRdb output, not the study's own analysis. The sample contains roughly 76,000 distinct CDR3 sequences, less than 75% of them found a single time. The biggest ten clones account for around an eighth of the sample.

Paper-wide results and their limitations: TCR diversity was significantly higher in younger patients, and greater tumor TCR diversity was associated with shorter overall survival and shorter disease-free survival. Significantly higher TCR diversity (inverse Simpson) was observed in tumor tissue than in normal lung tissue (approximately 440 vs 150, P = 0.0075, Mann-Whitney U test). Because peripheral blood was not sequenced, blood TCRbeta repertoires in the lung cancer patients of the study were not examined. Neither the sequencing platform nor unique molecular identifiers are named or mentioned anywhere in the methods. The cohort had only around 14 patients, and the authors noted that larger samples and more detailed clinical data are needed. The top 100 clones made up a significantly larger cumulative share of the repertoire in normal lung than in tumor tissue.

Sample: lung tumor tissue. This chain is built from TRBV12-3 or TRBV12-4 and TRBJ1-1; the D gene cannot be resolved reliably. The source is a woman in her 70s with non-small cell lung cancer. CDR3 sequence: CVSSLWHTPCQAFF. The DNA reads TGTGTCAGCAGTTTATGGCACACCCCCTGCCAAGCTTTCTTT.